Sequencing of this T cell receptor (beta chain) was carried out in a study of shared clonotypes between healthy human individuals. Per sorted-subset replicate PCR, input was about 180 ng DNA, representing about 32,000 T cell genomes. Original analysis: Junction-only immunoSEQ data arrived without quality scores, meaning filtering differed. Sequencing was performed with immunoSEQ multiplex PCR; in TCRdb, only in-frame clones are kept and a portion is missing. The V and J calls and clone size come from that table; D and trimming were worked out from the DNA. The sample contains 2 million or so clones, about 95% of which appear only once. Trimming took 2 bases from V and 0 from J, leaving 12 bases between them. Germline loops: CDR1 SGDLS, CDR2 YYNGEE. This CDR3 spans 17 amino acids. Naive CD8 cells comprised CD45RO-negative, CCR7-positively selected cells, excluding terminally differentiated effector memory CD45RA+ cells.

The source is a man between 18 and 35 years old in good health. Sample: naive CD8+ T cells sorted from blood. V usage is TRBV9 and J usage is TRBJ2-6; possible D gene TRBD1, 6 bases. The CDR3 nucleotides are TGTGCCAGCAGCGTGGACGGACAGCCCTCTGGGGCCAACGTCCTGACTTTC. Its protein product is CASSVDGQPSGANVLTF.